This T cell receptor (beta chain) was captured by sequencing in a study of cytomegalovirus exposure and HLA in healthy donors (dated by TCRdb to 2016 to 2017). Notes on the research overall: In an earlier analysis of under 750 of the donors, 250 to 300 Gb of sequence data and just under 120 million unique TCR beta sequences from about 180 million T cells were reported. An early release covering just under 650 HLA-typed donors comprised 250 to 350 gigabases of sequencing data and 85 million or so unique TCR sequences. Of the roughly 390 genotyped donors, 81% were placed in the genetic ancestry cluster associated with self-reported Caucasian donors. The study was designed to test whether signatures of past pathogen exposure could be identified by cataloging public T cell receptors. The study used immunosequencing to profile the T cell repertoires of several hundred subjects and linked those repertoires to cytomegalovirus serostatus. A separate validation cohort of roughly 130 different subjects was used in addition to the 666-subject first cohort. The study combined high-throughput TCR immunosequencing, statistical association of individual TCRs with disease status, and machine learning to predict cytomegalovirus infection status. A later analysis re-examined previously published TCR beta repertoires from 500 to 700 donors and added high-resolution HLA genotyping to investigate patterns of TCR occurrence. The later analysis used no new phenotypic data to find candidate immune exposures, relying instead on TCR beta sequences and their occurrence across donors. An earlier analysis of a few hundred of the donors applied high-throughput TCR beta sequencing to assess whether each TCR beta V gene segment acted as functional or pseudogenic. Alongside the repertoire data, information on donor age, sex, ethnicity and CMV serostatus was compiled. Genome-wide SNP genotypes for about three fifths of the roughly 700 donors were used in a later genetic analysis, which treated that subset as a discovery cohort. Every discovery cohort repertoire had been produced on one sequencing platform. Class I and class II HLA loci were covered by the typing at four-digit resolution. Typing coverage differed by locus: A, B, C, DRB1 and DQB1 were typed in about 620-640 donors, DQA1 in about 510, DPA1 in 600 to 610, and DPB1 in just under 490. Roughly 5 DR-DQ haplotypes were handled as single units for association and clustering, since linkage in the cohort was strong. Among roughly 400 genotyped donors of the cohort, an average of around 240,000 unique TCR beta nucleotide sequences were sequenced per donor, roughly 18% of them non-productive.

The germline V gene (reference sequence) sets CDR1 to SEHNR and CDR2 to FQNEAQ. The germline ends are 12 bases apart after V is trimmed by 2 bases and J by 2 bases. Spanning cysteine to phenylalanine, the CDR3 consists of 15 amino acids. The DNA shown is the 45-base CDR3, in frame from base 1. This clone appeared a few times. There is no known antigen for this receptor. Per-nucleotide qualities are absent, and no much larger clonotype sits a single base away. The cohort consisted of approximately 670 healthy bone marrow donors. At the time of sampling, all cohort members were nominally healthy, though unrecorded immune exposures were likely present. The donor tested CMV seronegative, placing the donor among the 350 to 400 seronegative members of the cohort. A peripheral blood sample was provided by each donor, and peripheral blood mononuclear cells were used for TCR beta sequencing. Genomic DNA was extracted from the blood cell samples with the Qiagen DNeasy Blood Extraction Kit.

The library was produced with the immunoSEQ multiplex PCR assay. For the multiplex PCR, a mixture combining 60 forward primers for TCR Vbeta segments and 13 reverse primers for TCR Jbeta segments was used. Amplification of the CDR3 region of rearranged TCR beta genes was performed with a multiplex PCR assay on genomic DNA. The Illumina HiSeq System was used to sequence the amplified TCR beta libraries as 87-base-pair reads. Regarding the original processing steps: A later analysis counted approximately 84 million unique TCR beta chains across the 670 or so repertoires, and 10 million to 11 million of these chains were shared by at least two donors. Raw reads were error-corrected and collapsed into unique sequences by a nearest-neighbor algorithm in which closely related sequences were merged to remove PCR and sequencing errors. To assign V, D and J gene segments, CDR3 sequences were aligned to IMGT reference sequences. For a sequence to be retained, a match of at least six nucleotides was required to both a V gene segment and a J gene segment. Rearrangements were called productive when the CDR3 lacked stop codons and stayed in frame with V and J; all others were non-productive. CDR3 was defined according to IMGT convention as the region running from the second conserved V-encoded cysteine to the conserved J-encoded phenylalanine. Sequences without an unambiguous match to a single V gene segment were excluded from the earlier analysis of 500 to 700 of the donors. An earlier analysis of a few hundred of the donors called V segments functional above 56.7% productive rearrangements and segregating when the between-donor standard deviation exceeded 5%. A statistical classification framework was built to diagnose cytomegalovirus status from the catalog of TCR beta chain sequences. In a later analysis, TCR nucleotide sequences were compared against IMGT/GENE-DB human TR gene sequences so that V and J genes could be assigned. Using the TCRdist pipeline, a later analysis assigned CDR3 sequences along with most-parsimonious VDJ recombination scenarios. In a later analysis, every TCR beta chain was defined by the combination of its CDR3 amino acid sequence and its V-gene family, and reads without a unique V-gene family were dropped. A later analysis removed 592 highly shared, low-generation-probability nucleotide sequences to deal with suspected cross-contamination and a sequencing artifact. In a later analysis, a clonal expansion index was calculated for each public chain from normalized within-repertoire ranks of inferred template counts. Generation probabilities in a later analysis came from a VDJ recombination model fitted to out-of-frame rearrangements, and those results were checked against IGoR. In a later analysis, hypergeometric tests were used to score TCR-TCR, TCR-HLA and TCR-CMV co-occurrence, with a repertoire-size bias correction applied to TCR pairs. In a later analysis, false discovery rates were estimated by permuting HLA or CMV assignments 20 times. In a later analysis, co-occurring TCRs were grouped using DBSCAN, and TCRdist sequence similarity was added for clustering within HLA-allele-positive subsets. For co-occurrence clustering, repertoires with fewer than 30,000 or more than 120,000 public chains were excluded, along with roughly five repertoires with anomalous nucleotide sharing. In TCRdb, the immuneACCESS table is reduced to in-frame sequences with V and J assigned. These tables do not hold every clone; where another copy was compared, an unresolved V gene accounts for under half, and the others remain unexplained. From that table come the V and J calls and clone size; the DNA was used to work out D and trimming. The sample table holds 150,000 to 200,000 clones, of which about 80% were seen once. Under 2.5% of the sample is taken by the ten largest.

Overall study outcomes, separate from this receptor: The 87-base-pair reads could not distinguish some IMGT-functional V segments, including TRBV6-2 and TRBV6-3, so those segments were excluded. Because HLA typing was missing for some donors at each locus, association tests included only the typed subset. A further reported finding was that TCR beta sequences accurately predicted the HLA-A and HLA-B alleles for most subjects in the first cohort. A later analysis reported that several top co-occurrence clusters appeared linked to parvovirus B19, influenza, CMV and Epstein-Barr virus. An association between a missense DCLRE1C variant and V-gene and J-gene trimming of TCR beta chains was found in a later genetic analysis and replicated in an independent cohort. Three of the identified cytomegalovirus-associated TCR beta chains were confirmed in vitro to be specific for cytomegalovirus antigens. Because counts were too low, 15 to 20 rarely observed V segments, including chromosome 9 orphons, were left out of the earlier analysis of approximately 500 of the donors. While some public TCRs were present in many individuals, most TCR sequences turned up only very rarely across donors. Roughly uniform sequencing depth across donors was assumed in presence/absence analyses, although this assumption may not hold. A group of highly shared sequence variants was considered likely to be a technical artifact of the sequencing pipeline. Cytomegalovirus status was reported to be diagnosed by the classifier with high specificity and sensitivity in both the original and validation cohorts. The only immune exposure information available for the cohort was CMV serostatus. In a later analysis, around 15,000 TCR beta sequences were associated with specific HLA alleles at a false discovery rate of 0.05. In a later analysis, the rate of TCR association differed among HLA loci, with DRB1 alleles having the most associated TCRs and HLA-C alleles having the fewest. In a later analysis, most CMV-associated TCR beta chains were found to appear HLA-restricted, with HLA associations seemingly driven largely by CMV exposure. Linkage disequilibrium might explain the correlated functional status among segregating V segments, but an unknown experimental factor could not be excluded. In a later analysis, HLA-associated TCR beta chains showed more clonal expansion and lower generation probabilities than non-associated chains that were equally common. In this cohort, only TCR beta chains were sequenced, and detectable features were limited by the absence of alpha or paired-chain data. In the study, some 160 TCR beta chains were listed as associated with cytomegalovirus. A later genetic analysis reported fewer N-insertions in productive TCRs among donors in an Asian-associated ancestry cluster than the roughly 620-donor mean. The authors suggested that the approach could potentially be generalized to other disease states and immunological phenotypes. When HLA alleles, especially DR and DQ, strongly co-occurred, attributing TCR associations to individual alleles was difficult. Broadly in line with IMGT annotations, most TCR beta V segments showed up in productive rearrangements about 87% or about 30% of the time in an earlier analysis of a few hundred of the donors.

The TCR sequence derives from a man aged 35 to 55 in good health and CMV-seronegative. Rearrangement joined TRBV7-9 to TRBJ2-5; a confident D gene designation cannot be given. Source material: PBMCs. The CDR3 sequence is CASSLNPRPQETQYF. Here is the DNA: TGTGCCAGCAGCTTAAATCCCAGGCCACAAGAGACCCAGTACTTC.